This TCR beta chain was sequenced during a study of T cell changes during pregnancy in multiple sclerosis. Assay used: immunoSEQ multiplex PCR; TCRdb lists only in-frame clones, some missing. This table has 40,000 to 45,000 clones, about 90% appearing once. Per the germline V gene, CDR1 is LGHNA and CDR2 is YSLEER. The junction had 5 bases not matched to a gene; V was cut back by 2 bases and J by 0 bases. The CDR3 length is 17 residues. Sample: CD4+ T cells from peripheral blood mononuclear cells, taken after pregnancy. This chain joins TRBV4-3 and TRBJ2-7, with 12 bases matching TRBD2. The receptor comes from a female donor with multiple sclerosis, enrolled in a pregnancy study. CDR3 sequence (DNA): TGCGCCAGCAGCCAACAAACTAGCGGGGGGAGCTCCTACGAGCAGTACTTC. Translation gives CASSQQTSGGSSYEQYF.